What follows are 28 T cell receptor beta chains derived from one specimen sequenced in a study of cytomegalovirus exposure and HLA in healthy donors. It was with 60 Vbeta and 13 Jbeta primers that the PCR ran. TCRdb's table, derived via immunoSEQ multiplex PCR, lists solely in-frame clones and lacks some. Here the sample spans about 140,000 clones, around 80% being singletons. Sequencing was done on a sample of PBMCs. The receptors shown here come from a male donor in good health and CMV-seronegative.

The V gene is TRBV6-5, the J gene TRBJ1-2, with 7 bases identical to TRBD1. The germline V gene encodes CDR1 MNHEY and CDR2 SVGAGI. With V trimmed by 7 bases and J by 5 bases, 4 bases remained unmatched. The CDR3 has 12 amino acids. CDR3 coding DNA: TGTGCCAGCAAAAGGGGACAGTATGGCTACACCTTC. Encoded protein: CASKRGQYGYTF.

This chain joins TRBV6-5 and TRBJ1-2; 7 bases fit TRBD1. CDR1 and CDR2 from the germline V gene are MNHEY and SVGAGI. The CDR3 extends over 13 amino acids. With V trimmed by 0 bases and J by 8 bases, 3 bases remained unmatched. CDR3 region: CASSYSRGLGYTF. CDR3 nucleotide sequence: TGTGCCAGCAGTTACTCTAGGGGGCTCGGCTACACCTTC.

The rearrangement uses TRBV19 and TRBJ2-6, with a tentative D call TRBD1 (6 bases). Germline CDR1 reads LNHDA; CDR2 reads SQIVND (reference sequence). Between the trimmed V and J ends, which lost 5 bases and 3 bases, there was a span of 17 bases. The CDR3 covers 17 residues. The CDR3 reads CASSPEPRGSGANVLTF. CDR3 nucleotide sequence: TGTGCCAGTAGTCCCGAGCCTAGGGGGAGTGGGGCCAACGTCCTGACTTTC.

The chain uses TRBV5-1 and TRBJ2-1; weak D call: TRBD1 (6 bases). The V gene lost 4 bases and the J gene lost 4 bases, with 9 bases spanning the gap. The CDR3 is 13 amino acids. Germline V gene data show CDR1 as SGHRS and CDR2 as YFSETQ. The chain's CDR3 is CASSRQEYNEQFF. CDR3 nucleotide sequence: TGCGCCAGCAGCCGACAGGAATACAATGAGCAGTTCTTC.

V gene TRBV4-2 combines with J gene TRBJ2-2; tentative D call: TRBD2 (6 bases). CDR1 LGHNA and CDR2 YNFKEQ come from the germline V gene. The CDR3 sequence is 15 residues long. V gave up 2 bases and J gave up 3 bases, with 10 bases separating them. For the CDR3, the DNA is TGTGCCAGCAGCCAACCTAGCGTAGACACCGGGGAGCTGTTTTTT. It specifies CASSQPSVDTGELFF.

This clone was recorded a few times. This chain uses TRBV28 with TRBJ2-7; 9 positions agree with TRBD1. Trimming at V came to 8 bases and at J to 5 bases, leaving 10 bases not matched to a gene. CDR3 length: 14 residues. CDR1 is MDHEN and CDR2 is SYDVKM in the germline V gene. The CDR3 nucleotides read TGTGCCAGCGAACAGGGGGCTTTAGGGAACGAGCAGTACTTC. Protein: CASEQGALGNEQYF.

V usage is TRBV7-6 and J usage is TRBJ1-5; weak D call: TRBD1 (5 bases). Trimming removed 5 bases from V and 9 bases from J, with 14 bases in between. Germline V gene sequence: CDR1 SGHVS, CDR2 FNYEAQ. This CDR3 is 13 amino acids long. CDR3 DNA sequence: TGTGCCAGCAGCCCCTCGTCAGGGCCGCCCCAGCATTTT. Translated, it gives CASSPSSGPPQHF. Based on the CDR3 plus reference TRBV7-6 and TRBJ1-5, the full variable domain is GAGVSQSPRYKVTKRGQDVALRCDPISGHVSLYWYRQALGQGPEFLTYFNYEAQQDKSGLPNDRFSAERPEGSISTLTIQRTEQRDSAMYRCASSPSSGPPQHFGDGTRLSIL.

V and J are TRBV7-9 and TRBJ2-3; TRBD2 matches at 8 bases. The CDR3 totals 17 residues. J gave up 0 bases and V 4 bases, and 9 bases lay outside the gene matches. Germline V gives CDR1 SEHNR, CDR2 FQNEAQ (reference sequence). The CDR3 region has the DNA TGTGCCAGCAGCTCCTCACCTAGCGGGTTAAGCACAGATACGCAGTATTTT. Translation gives CASSSSPSGLSTDTQYF.

The V call is TRBV6-4, the J call TRBJ2-2; possibly TRBD2 for D (5 bases). The CDR3 has 15 residues. Germline CDR1 and CDR2: MRHNA and SNTAGT. Trimming took off 6 bases at V and 10 bases at J, with 21 bases between the two ends. Here the CDR3 DNA reads TGTGCCAGCAGCCTGTCGGGGTCAGGCCCTGAGGAGCTGTTTTTT. This sequence encodes CASSLSGSGPEELFF.

The genes are TRBV29-1 and TRBJ2-3; 10 bases are a match to TRBD2. V lost 0 bases and J lost 2; bases outside the gene matches: 5. This CDR3 has 16 amino acids. CDR1 and CDR2 from the germline V gene are SQVTM and ANQGSEA. The chain's CDR3 is CSVEDLLAGNTDTQYF. The CDR3 DNA follows: TGCAGCGTTGAAGATCTACTAGCGGGGAACACAGATACGCAGTATTTT.

V is TRBV27 and J is TRBJ2-7, with no clear D. The CDR3 extends over 13 amino acids. V lost 6 bases and J 0 bases, leaving 9 bases between the germline ends. Germline loops: CDR1 MNHEY, CDR2 SMNVEV (reference sequence). CDR3 residues: CASRREYSYEQYF. The CDR3 DNA reads TGTGCCAGCAGAAGAGAATACTCCTACGAGCAGTACTTC.

The chain joins TRBV18 to TRBJ1-1; 10 bases fit TRBD1. The CDR3 spans 16 residues. Germline V gene data show CDR1 as KGHSH and CDR2 as LQKENI. After removal of 5 bases from V and 4 bases from J, the junction contained 10 bases not matched to a gene. The DNA of the CDR3 is TGTGCCAGCTCAACGGGACAGGGGCTTAAGGGCACTGAAGCTTTCTTT. Translating it yields CASSTGQGLKGTEAFF. The entire variable domain, with the rest obtained from reference TRBV18 and TRBJ1-1, is as follows: NAGVMQNPRHLVRRRGQEARLRCSPMKGHSHVYWYRQLPEEGLKFMVYLQKENIIDESGMPKERFSAEFPKEGPSILRIQQVVRGDSAAYFCASSTGQGLKGTEAFFGQGTRLTVV.

The chain is built from TRBV28 and TRBJ1-5; D uncertain. V was shortened by 2 bases and J by 7 bases, with 12 bases between the two germline ends. Germline V gene sequence: CDR1 MDHEN, CDR2 SYDVKM. There are 14 residues in the CDR3. The DNA for the CDR3 is TGTGCCAGCAGTTTAGCCGCCTCCGGGCAGCCCCAGCATTTT. Protein sequence: CASSLAASGQPQHF.

The rearrangement links TRBV18 to TRBJ2-2, with 11 bases lining up with TRBD1. This CDR3 contains 15 residues. V was clipped by 4 bases and J by 7 bases; unmatched bases: 5. CDR1 is KGHSH, CDR2 LQKENI, per germline. The CDR3 here is CASSLGQGAVGELFF. The CDR3 DNA is TGTGCCAGCTCACTCGGACAGGGGGCTGTCGGGGAGCTGTTTTTT.

Concerning this clone itself: Other nucleotide sequences from this sample produce the same CDR3. The chain combines TRBV11-2 with TRBJ1-1; D is perhaps TRBD1 (5 bases). Germline CDR1 SGHAT, CDR2 FQNNGV. V lost 2 bases, J lost 4 bases, and 8 bases lay in between. The CDR3 loop spans 13 amino acids. The CDR3 nucleotides read TGTGCCAGCAGCTTACTGGGGGGCACTGAAGCTTTCTTT. Translation: CASSLLGGTEAFF.

The rearrangement links TRBV7-3 to TRBJ1-1, with D possibly being TRBD1 (5 bases). Trimming pared 2 bases from V and 6 bases from J, leaving 16 bases between. Germline CDR1 and CDR2: SGHTA and FQGTGA. This CDR3 contains 15 residues. CDR3 nucleotide sequence: TGTGCCAGCAGCTTAGGCGAGGGGAGGGTTTCTGAAGCTTTCTTT. The encoded protein is CASSLGEGRVSEAFF.

This chain uses TRBV6-1 with TRBJ1-2, with D perhaps TRBD1 (6 bases). The ends were cut back, 0 bases at V and 5 bases at J, with 10 bases in the middle. Germline V gene sequence: CDR1 MNHNS, CDR2 SASEGT. This CDR3 is 14 amino acids long. CDR3 in amino acids: CASSEAPGAYGYTF. CDR3 nucleotides: TGTGCCAGCAGTGAAGCTCCAGGGGCTTATGGCTACACCTTC.

This clone was picked up one time. The rearrangement links TRBV19 to TRBJ1-3; tentatively, D is TRBD1 (5 bases). CDR3 length: 15 amino acids. V lost 7 bases and J 0 bases, leaving 13 bases between the germline ends. Germline V gene data show CDR1 as LNHDA and CDR2 as SQIVND (reference sequence). The CDR3 region has the DNA TGTGCCAGTACCACTGACAGAGTCTCTGGAAACACCATATATTTT. Translated, it gives CASTTDRVSGNTIYF.

The V and J genes are TRBV6-5 and TRBJ1-5; possibly TRBD1 for D (5 bases). The CDR3 has 14 residues. Germline V gene data show CDR1 as MNHEY and CDR2 as SVGAGI. V lost 2 bases and J lost 4, with 9 bases in between. The CDR3 here is CASSYGGKNQPQHF. In DNA, the CDR3 is TGTGCCAGCAGTTACGGGGGGAAGAATCAGCCCCAGCATTTT.

This clone was detected only once. The J gene is TRBJ2-3, the V gene TRBV5-6; 8 nucleotides agree with TRBD1. Germline values: CDR1 SGHDT, CDR2 YYEEEE. The CDR3 totals 14 residues. V dropped 3 bases and J dropped 5; count of bases not matched to a gene: 5. CDR3 region: CASSSGQGGDTQYF. Here the CDR3 DNA reads TGTGCCAGCAGCTCTGGACAGGGAGGAGATACGCAGTATTTT.

The gene calls are TRBV9 and TRBJ1-2; D is ambiguous. Between the trimmed V and J ends, which lost 0 bases and 7 bases, there was a span of 7 bases. Looked up from germline, CDR1 is SGDLS and CDR2 is YYNGEE. The CDR3 covers 12 residues. Written as DNA, the CDR3 is TGTGCCAGCAGCGTAGGCCGGAGTGGCTACACCTTC. It is translated as CASSVGRSGYTF.

The sample holds one count of this clone. V gene TRBV2 combines with J gene TRBJ1-2, with TRBD1 matching over 9 bases. Per germline, CDR1 SNHLY and CDR2 FYNNEI. Trimming at V came to 7 bases and at J to 1 base, leaving 7 bases not matched to a gene. The CDR3 length is 15 residues. CDR3 in DNA: TGTGCCAGCAACCCCGGGGGACAGGGTAACTATGGCTACACCTTC. As protein: CASNPGGQGNYGYTF.

V gene TRBV27 combines with J gene TRBJ2-7, with TRBD2 matching over 13 bases. V lost 2 bases and J lost 0; bases outside the gene matches: 7. Germline assignment: CDR1 MNHEY and CDR2 SMNVEV (reference sequence). This CDR3 contains 18 residues. The CDR3 coding sequence is TGTGCCAGCAGTTTAGCCCGAGGGACTAGCGGGACCTCCTACGAGCAGTACTTC. It encodes CASSLARGTSGTSYEQYF.

The chain couples TRBV5-1 to TRBJ2-3; no definite D call. In germline, CDR1 is SGHRS, CDR2 YFSETQ. V was cut by 0 bases and J by 2 bases, with 7 bases left in between. The CDR3 is 14 residues long. The CDR3 sequence: CASSLDGVTDTQYF. The CDR3 region has the DNA TGCGCCAGCAGCTTGGATGGAGTCACAGATACGCAGTATTTT. The full variable domain, with the rest looked up from reference TRBV5-1 and TRBJ2-3, is KAGVTQTPRYLIKTRGQQVTLSCSPISGHRSVSWYQQTPGQGLQFLFEYFSETQRNKGNFPGRFSGRQFSNSRSEMNVSTLELGDSALYLCASSLDGVTDTQYFGPGTRLTVL.

As DNA, the CDR3 is TGTGCCAGCAGCCCGCGGAAGGGGCTCGTGAACACTGAAGCTTTCTTT. It translates to CASSPRKGLVNTEAFF. The chain joins TRBV7-2 to TRBJ1-1; D perhaps matches TRBD1 (5 bases). Germline V gives CDR1 SGHTA, CDR2 FQGNSA. The CDR3 loop spans 16 amino acids. V dropped 5 bases and J dropped 0 bases, with 16 bases sitting between them.

This chain links TRBV9 with TRBJ1-1; D perhaps matches TRBD1 (6 bases). This CDR3 comprises 17 residues. Germline V gives CDR1 SGDLS, CDR2 YYNGEE. Trimming removed 0 bases from V and 0 bases from J, with 15 bases in between. The CDR3 nucleotides are TGTGCCAGCAGCGTAGGAACGGCAGGGGATTTGAACACTGAAGCTTTCTTT. This codes for CASSVGTAGDLNTEAFF.

The V and J genes are TRBV5-1 and TRBJ1-1; no reliable D call. The CDR3 length is 16 residues. Trimming shortened V by 0 bases and J by 3 bases, and 15 bases separated the two germline ends. CDR1 SGHRS and CDR2 YFSETQ come from the germline V gene. The CDR3 spells CASSLVRPGSDTEAFF. The CDR3 DNA reads as TGCGCCAGCAGCTTGGTAAGGCCGGGGTCGGACACTGAAGCTTTCTTT.

The rearrangement joins TRBV7-2 to TRBJ1-3; a weak D match, TRBD1 (5 bases). Trimming took off 5 bases at V and 4 bases at J, with 15 bases between the two ends. The CDR3 has 15 residues. Germline-derived CDR1 and CDR2 are SGHTA and FQGNSA. CDR3 protein: CASSLGRGRGNTIYF. CDR3 bases: TGTGCCAGCAGCCTCGGACGGGGGAGGGGAAACACCATATATTTT.